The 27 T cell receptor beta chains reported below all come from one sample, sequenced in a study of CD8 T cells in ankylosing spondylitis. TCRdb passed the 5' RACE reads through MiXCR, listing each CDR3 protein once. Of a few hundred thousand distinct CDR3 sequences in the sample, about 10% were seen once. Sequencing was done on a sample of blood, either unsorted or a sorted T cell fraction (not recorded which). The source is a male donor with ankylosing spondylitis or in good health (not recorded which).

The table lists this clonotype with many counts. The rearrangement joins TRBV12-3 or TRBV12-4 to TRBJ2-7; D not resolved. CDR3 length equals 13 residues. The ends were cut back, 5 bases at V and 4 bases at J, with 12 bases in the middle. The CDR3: CASSLDELYEQYF. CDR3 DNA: TGTGCCAGCAGTCTCGACGAGTTATACGAGCAGTACTTC.

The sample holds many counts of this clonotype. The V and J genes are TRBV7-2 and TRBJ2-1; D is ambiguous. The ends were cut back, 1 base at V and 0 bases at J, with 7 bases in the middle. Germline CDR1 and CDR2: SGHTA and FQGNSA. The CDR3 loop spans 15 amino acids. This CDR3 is CASSLGTYSYNEQFF. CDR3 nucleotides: TGTGCCAGCAGCTTAGGTACTTACTCCTACAATGAGCAGTTCTTC.

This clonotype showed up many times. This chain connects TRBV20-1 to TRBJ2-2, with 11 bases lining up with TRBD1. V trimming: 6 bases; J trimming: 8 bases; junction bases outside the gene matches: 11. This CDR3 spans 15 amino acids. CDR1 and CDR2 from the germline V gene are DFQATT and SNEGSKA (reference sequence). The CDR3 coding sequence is TGCAGTGCGCTACCGGACAGGGGGCTCCGAGGGGAGCTGTTTTTT. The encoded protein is CSALPDRGLRGELFF.

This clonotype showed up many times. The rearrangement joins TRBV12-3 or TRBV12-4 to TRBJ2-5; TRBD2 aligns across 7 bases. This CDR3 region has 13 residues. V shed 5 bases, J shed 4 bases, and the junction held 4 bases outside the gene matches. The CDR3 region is CASSPTSTETQYF. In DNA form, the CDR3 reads TGTGCCAGCAGTCCGACTAGCACAGAGACCCAGTACTTC.

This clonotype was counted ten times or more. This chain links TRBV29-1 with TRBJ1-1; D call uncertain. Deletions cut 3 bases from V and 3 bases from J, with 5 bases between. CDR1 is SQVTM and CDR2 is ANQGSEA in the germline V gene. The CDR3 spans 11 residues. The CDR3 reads CSVDGDTEAFF. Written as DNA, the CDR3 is TGCAGCGTTGATGGTGACACTGAAGCTTTCTTT.

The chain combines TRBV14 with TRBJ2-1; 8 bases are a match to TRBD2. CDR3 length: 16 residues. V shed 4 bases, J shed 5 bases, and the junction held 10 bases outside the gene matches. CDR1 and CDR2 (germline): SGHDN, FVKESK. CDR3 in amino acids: CASSPTKREIHNEQFF. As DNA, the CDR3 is TGTGCCAGCAGCCCTACCAAGCGGGAGATTCACAATGAGCAGTTCTTC.

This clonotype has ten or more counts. The CDR3 DNA follows: TGCGCCAGCAGCTTGCGGGAGTGGCTTTACAATGAGCAGTTCTTC. Protein sequence: CASSLREWLYNEQFF. The V gene is TRBV5-1, the J gene TRBJ2-1; maybe TRBD2 (6 bases). The germline gives CDR1 SGHRS, CDR2 YFSETQ. Trimming took 1 base from V and 4 from J, leaving 12 bases between them. The CDR3 is made up of 15 amino acids.

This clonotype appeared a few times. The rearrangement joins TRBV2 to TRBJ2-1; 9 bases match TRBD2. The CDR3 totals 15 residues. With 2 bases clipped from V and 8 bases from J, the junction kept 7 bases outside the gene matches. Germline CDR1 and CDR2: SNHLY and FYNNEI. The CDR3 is CASSELASGMDEQFF. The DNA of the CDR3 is TGTGCCAGCAGTGAATTGGCTAGCGGGATGGATGAGCAGTTCTTC. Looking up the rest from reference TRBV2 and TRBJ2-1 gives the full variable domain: EPEVTQTPSHQVTQMGQEVILRCVPISNHLYFYWYRQILGQKVEFLVSFYNNEISEKSEIFDDQFSVERPDGSNFTLKIRSTKLEDSAMYFCASSELASGMDEQFFGPGTRLTVL.

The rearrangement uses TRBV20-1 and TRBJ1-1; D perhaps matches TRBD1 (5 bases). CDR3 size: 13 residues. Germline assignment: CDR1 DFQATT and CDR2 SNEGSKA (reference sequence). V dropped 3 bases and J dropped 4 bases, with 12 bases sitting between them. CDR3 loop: CSASGQGTTEAFF. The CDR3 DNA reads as TGCAGTGCTAGTGGGCAGGGTACCACTGAAGCTTTCTTT.

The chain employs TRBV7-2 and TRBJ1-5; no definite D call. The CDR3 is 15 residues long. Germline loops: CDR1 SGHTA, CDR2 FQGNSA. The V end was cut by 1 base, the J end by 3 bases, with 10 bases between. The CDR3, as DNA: TGTGCCAGCAGCTTAGGCACAGCCTACAATCAGCCCCAGCATTTT. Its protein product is CASSLGTAYNQPQHF.

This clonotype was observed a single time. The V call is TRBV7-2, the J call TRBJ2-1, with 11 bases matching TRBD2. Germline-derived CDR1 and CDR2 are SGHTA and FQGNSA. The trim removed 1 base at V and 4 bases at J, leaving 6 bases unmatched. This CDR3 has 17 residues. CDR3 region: CASSLVSGGAGYNEQFF. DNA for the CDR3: TGTGCCAGCAGCTTAGTTAGCGGGGGGGCCGGGTACAATGAGCAGTTCTTC.

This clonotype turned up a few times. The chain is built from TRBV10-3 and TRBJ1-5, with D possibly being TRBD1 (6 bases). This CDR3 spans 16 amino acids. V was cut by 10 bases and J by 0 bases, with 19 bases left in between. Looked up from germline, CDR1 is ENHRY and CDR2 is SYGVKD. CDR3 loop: CATQGSWGSSNQPQHF. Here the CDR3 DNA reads TGTGCCACTCAGGGGTCCTGGGGGAGTAGCAATCAGCCCCAGCATTTT.

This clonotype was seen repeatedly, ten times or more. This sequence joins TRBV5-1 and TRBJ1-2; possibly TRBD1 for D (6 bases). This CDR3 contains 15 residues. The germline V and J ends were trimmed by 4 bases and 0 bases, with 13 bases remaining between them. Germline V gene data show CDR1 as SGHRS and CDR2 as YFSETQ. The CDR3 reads CASSLTGNPNYGYTF. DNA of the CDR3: TGCGCCAGCAGCCTGACAGGCAATCCTAACTATGGCTACACCTTC.

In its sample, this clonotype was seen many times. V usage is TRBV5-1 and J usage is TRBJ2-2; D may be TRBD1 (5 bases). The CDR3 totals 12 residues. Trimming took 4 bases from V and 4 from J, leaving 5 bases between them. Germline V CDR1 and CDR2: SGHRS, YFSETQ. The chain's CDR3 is CASSDSTGELFF. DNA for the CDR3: TGCGCCAGCAGCGACAGCACCGGGGAGCTGTTTTTT.

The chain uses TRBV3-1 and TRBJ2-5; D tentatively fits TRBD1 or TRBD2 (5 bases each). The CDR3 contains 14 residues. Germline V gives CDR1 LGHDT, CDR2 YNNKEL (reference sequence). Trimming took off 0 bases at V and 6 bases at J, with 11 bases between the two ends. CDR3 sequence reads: CASSQDMGDKTQYF. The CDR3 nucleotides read TGTGCCAGCAGCCAAGATATGGGGGATAAGACCCAGTACTTC.

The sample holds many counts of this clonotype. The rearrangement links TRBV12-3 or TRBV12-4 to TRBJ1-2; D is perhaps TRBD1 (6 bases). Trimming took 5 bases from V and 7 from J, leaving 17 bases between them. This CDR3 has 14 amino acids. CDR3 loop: CASSPQGMDSGYTF. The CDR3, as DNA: TGTGCCAGCAGTCCACAGGGAATGGACTCTGGCTACACCTTC.

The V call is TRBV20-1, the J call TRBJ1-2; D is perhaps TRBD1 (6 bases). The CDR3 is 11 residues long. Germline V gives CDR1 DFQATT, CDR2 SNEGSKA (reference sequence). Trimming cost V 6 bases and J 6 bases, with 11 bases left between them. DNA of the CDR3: TGCAGTGCGAAAGGGGGGGATGGCTACACCTTC. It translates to CSAKGGDGYTF.

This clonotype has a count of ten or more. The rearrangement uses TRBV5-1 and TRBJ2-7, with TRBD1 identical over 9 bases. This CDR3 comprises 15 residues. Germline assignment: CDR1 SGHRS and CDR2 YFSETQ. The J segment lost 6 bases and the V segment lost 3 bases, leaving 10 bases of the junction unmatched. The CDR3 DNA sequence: TGCGCCAGCAGCTACGACAGGGGGGCTACGGTCGAGCAGTACTTC. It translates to CASSYDRGATVEQYF.

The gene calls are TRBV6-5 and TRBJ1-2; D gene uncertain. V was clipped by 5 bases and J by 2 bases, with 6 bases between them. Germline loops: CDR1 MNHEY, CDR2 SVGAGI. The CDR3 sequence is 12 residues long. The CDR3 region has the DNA TGTGCCAGCAGTCGGGCGAACTATGGCTACACCTTC. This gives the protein CASSRANYGYTF.

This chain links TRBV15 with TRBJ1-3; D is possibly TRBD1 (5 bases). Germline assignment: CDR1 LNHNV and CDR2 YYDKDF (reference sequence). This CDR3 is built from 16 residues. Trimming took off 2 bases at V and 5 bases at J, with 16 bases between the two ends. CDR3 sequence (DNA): TGTGCCACCAGCAGACCTGGGACTTCCCTGAGAAACACCATATATTTT. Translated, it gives CATSRPGTSLRNTIYF.

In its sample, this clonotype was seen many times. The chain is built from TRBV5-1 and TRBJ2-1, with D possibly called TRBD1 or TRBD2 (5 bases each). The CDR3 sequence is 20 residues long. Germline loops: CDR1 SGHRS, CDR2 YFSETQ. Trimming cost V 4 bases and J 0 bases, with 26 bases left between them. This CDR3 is CASSLLAQVATLVSYNEQFF. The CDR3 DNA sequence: TGCGCCAGCAGCCTCCTAGCACAGGTCGCCACGCTTGTCTCCTACAATGAGCAGTTCTTC.

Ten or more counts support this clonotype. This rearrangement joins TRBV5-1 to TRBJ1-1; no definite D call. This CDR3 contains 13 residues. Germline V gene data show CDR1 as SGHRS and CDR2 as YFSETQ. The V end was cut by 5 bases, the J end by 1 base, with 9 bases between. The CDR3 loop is CASRRWGNTEAFF. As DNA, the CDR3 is TGCGCCAGCAGGCGTTGGGGGAACACTGAAGCTTTCTTT.

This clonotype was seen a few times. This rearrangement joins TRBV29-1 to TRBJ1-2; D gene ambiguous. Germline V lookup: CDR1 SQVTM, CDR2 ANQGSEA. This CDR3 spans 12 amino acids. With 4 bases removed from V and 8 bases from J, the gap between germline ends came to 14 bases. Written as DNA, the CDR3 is TGCAGCGTTGGGCTGGGATTTCAGGGCTACACCTTC. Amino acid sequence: CSVGLGFQGYTF. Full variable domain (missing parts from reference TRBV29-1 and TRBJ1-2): SAVISQKPSRDICQRGTSLTIQCQVDSQVTMMFWYRQQPGQSLTLIATANQGSEATYESGFVIDKFPISRPNLTFSTLTVSNMSPEDSSIYLCSVGLGFQGYTFGSGTRLTVV.

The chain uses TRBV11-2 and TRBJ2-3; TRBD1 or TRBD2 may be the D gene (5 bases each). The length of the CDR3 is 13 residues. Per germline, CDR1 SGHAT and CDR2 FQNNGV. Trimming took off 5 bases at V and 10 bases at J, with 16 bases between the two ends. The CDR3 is CASSDQGGRAQYF. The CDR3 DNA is TGTGCCAGCAGCGATCAGGGTGGGCGGGCGCAGTATTTT. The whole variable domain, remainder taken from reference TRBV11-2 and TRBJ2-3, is EAGVAQSPRYKIIEKRQSVAFWCNPISGHATLYWYQQILGQGPKLLIQFQNNGVVDDSQLPKDRFSAERLKGVDSTLKIQPAKLEDSAVYLCASSDQGGRAQYFGPGTRLTVL.

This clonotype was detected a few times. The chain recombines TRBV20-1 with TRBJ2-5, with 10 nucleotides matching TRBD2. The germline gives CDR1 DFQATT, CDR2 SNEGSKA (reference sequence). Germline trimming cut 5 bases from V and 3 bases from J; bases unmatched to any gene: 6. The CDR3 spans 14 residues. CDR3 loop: CSADPGTSEETQYF. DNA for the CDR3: TGCAGTGCTGACCCAGGGACTAGCGAAGAGACCCAGTACTTC.

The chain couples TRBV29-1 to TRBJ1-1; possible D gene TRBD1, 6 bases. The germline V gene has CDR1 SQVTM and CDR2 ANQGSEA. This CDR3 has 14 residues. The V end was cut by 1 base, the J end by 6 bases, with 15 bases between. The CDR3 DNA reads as TGCAGCGTTGAAGTTAGGGGGTCCTCCCCTGAAGCTTTCTTT. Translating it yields CSVEVRGSSPEAFF. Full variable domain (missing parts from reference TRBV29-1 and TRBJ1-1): SAVISQKPSRDICQRGTSLTIQCQVDSQVTMMFWYRQQPGQSLTLIATANQGSEATYESGFVIDKFPISRPNLTFSTLTVSNMSPEDSSIYLCSVEVRGSSPEAFFGQGTRLTVV.

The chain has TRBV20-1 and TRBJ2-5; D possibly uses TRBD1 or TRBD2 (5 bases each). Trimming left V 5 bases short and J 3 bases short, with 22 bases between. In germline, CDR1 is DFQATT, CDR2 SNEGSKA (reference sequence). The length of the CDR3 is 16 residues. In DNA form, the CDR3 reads TGCAGTGCTCCGACGGCGAGGGGCCCTTATAAAGAGACCCAGTACTTC. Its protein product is CSAPTARGPYKETQYF.